The present T cell receptor (beta chain) was sequenced within a study of T cells in Graves' hyperthyroidism and ophthalmopathy. Patients aged 18 to 65 had newly diagnosed hyperthyroidism that had lasted under 2 months. Patients with uncontrolled infections, other autoimmune diseases, pregnancy or lactation were excluded. The PBMCs had their origin in 7.5 to 10 ml of fresh peripheral blood. Looked up from germline, CDR1 is SGHKS and CDR2 is YYEKEE (reference sequence). V lost 4 bases to trimming and J lost 0 bases; unmatched junction nucleotides: 3. CDR3 length: 15 residues. There are a few counts of this clonotype. Amplification of TCR beta CDR3 regions used RNA as the template. First-round RT-PCR targeting the TCR CDR3 was performed with the HTBI primer set. From the multiplex PCR reads, TCRdb called clonotypes with MiXCR, one entry per CDR3 protein. Here the sample spans roughly 180,000 distinct CDR3 sequences, about 17% being singletons.

Sequencing input: blood. This chain links TRBV5-5 with TRBJ1-3; 8 bases are shared with TRBD1. This TCR derives from a woman between 50 and 59 years old with Graves' hyperthyroidism. The CDR3 nucleotides are TGTGCCAGCAGCCAAACAGGGGGCTCTGGAAACACCATATATTTT. Encoded protein: CASSQTGGSGNTIYF.